This is a list of T cell receptor beta chains from one sample in a study of shared clonotypes between healthy human individuals. Repertoires were generated with immunoSEQ multiplex PCR, while TCRdb's copy carries only in-frame clones and drops some. Of about 2 million clones detected, about 95% appear once; the ten largest clones hold about 1.1%. Sequenced input: naive CD8+ T cells sorted from blood. These receptors all stem from a man in his late teens or twenties in good health. CDR3s include the opening cysteine and the closing phenylalanine or tryptophan. A D gene is named only where the DNA matches it firmly. Size tells how often a clone was seen (once, few, many) or the class of an expanded clone, and some rows leave it out.

J: TRBJ1-4; D: .; size: .; V: TRBV29-1; CDR3: CTCVRGEKLFF; DNA: TGCACTTGCGTTAGAGGGGAAAAACTGTTTTTT
J: TRBJ1-5; D: .; size: .; V: TRBV29-1; CDR3: CSVEDRVGAGQPQHF; DNA: TGCAGCGTTGAAGATCGCGTTGGGGCAGGTCAGCCCCAGCATTTT
J: TRBJ2-3; D: TRBD2; size: .; V: TRBV14; CDR3: CASSLAGVFGTDTQYF; DNA: TGTGCCAGCAGCCTAGCGGGAGTATTCGGCACAGATACGCAGTATTTT
J: TRBJ2-7; D: .; size: .; V: TRBV11-2; CDR3: CASSLAVGYEQYF; DNA: TGTGCCAGCAGCTTAGCAGTGGGCTACGAGCAGTACTTC
J: TRBJ1-4; D: .; size: .; V: TRBV13; CDR3: CASSFGVGEKLFF; DNA: TGTGCCAGCAGCTTCGGGGTGGGAGAAAAACTGTTTTTT
J: TRBJ2-3; D: TRBD1; size: .; V: TRBV27; CDR3: CASSLFVPGTGDYSTDTQYF; DNA: TGTGCCAGCAGTTTATTCGTCCCCGGGACAGGCGATTATAGCACAGATACGCAGTATTTT
J: TRBJ2-1; D: .; size: once; V: TRBV5-6; CDR3: CASSVGVYEQFF; DNA: TGTGCCAGCAGCGTAGGGGTATATGAGCAGTTCTTC
J: TRBJ2-7; D: TRBD1; size: once; V: TRBV5-4; CDR3: CASSLGRGRDEQYF; DNA: TGTGCCAGCAGCTTGGGCAGGGGGCGCGACGAGCAGTACTTC
J: TRBJ2-5; D: .; size: .; V: TRBV7-6; CDR3: CASSLVLYQETQYF; DNA: TGTGCCAGCAGCTTAGTACTTTACCAAGAGACCCAGTACTTC
J: TRBJ2-3; D: TRBD2; size: .; V: TRBV6-5; CDR3: CASLPTGLAGDTQYF; DNA: TGTGCCAGTCTTCCGACGGGACTAGCGGGGGATACGCAGTATTTT
J: TRBJ1-6; D: TRBD1; size: few; V: TRBV30; CDR3: CAWSGGQGISPLHF; DNA: TGTGCCTGGAGTGGGGGACAGGGGATTTCACCCCTCCACTTT
J: TRBJ1-2; D: .; size: .; V: TRBV7-9; CDR3: CASSRDHYGYTF; DNA: TGTGCCAGCAGCCGGGACCACTATGGCTACACCTTC
J: TRBJ2-1; D: .; size: once; V: TRBV11-2; CDR3: CASSLTGLPLEQFF; DNA: TGTGCCAGCAGCCTTACGGGATTACCGCTTGAGCAGTTCTTC
J: TRBJ2-2; D: TRBD1; size: .; V: TRBV27; CDR3: CASSLTGGRNTGELFF; DNA: TGTGCCAGCAGTTTAACAGGGGGTCGGAACACCGGGGAGCTGTTTTTT
J: TRBJ2-1; D: .; size: .; V: TRBV7-2; CDR3: CASSLGDGLYNEQFF; DNA: TGTGCCAGCAGCCTGGGCGACGGGCTGTACAATGAGCAGTTCTTC
J: TRBJ2-7; D: TRBD1; size: .; V: TRBV11-2; CDR3: CASSFGTGYYEQYF; DNA: TGTGCCAGCAGCTTCGGGACAGGATATTACGAGCAGTACTTC
J: TRBJ2-5; D: TRBD2; size: .; V: TRBV4-3; CDR3: CASSQEGLVQETQYF; DNA: TGCGCCAGCAGCCAAGAGGGACTAGTGCAAGAGACCCAGTACTTC
J: TRBJ2-7; D: TRBD1; size: .; V: TRBV30; CDR3: CAWGKMTGGVSYEQYF; DNA: TGTGCCTGGGGGAAGATGACAGGGGGCGTCTCCTACGAGCAGTACTTC
J: TRBJ2-1; D: .; size: .; V: TRBV25-1; CDR3: CASGNLGDEQFF; DNA: TGTGCCAGCGGAAATTTAGGCGATGAGCAGTTCTTC
J: TRBJ1-3; D: .; size: .; V: TRBV28; CDR3: CASIQDFSGNTIYF; DNA: TGTGCCAGCATCCAGGACTTCTCTGGAAACACCATATATTTT
J: TRBJ1-1; D: .; size: .; V: TRBV2; CDR3: CASAEAFF; DNA: TGTGCCAGCGCTGAAGCTTTCTTT
J: TRBJ1-4; D: TRBD1; size: .; V: TRBV19; CDR3: CASSIGGGAEKLFF; DNA: TGTGCCAGTAGTATCGGAGGGGGCGCGGAAAAACTGTTTTTT
J: TRBJ2-5; D: .; size: once; V: TRBV5-1; CDR3: CASSPNVRTQETQYF; DNA: TGCGCCAGCAGCCCTAACGTTAGGACTCAAGAGACCCAGTACTTC
J: TRBJ2-1; D: .; size: .; V: TRBV7-6; CDR3: CASSLGGDEQFF; DNA: TGTGCCAGCAGCTTAGGGGGGGACGAGCAGTTCTTC
J: TRBJ1-1; D: .; size: .; V: TRBV27; CDR3: CASSLGGGNTEAFF; DNA: TGTGCCAGCAGTTTAGGGGGAGGGAACACTGAAGCTTTCTTT
J: TRBJ2-5; D: .; size: .; V: TRBV10-3; CDR3: CAISDPLQETQYF; DNA: TGTGCCATCAGTGATCCCTTGCAAGAGACCCAGTACTTC
J: TRBJ2-7; D: TRBD2; size: .; V: TRBV4-1; CDR3: CASSPDQGLAGGGGEQYF; DNA: TGCGCCAGCAGCCCCGACCAAGGACTAGCGGGAGGGGGTGGCGAGCAGTACTTC
J: TRBJ2-7; D: .; size: .; V: TRBV27; CDR3: CASSYREPYEQYF; DNA: TGTGCCAGCAGTTACCGGGAGCCCTACGAGCAGTACTTC
J: TRBJ2-5; D: TRBD1; size: .; V: TRBV5-1; CDR3: CASSAGQGLIQETQYF; DNA: TGCGCCAGCAGCGCGGGACAGGGGTTGATCCAAGAGACCCAGTACTTC
J: TRBJ2-3; D: .; size: .; V: TRBV10-3; CDR3: CAIRDQGGIDTDTQYF; DNA: TGTGCCATCAGGGATCAGGGGGGGATTGACACAGATACGCAGTATTTT
J: TRBJ2-7; D: .; size: .; V: TRBV7-9; CDR3: CASSSDTSYEQYF; DNA: TGTGCCAGCAGCTCAGACACTTCCTACGAGCAGTACTTC
J: TRBJ2-6; D: .; size: .; V: TRBV2; CDR3: CASSEDLTKVLTF; DNA: TGTGCCAGCAGTGAAGATCTGACAAAGGTCCTGACTTTC
J: TRBJ1-2; D: TRBD1; size: .; V: TRBV13; CDR3: CATMEGAADGYTF; DNA: TGTGCCACTATGGAGGGGGCTGCTGACGGCTACACCTTC
J: TRBJ1-1; D: .; size: .; V: TRBV6-5; CDR3: CASSLLDSLITEAFF; DNA: TGTGCCAGCAGCCTACTTGACAGCCTAATCACTGAAGCTTTCTTT
J: TRBJ2-7; D: TRBD2; size: once; V: TRBV6-5; CDR3: CASSQGTSGVGEQYF; DNA: TGTGCCAGCAGTCAAGGGACTAGCGGGGTCGGCGAGCAGTACTTC
J: TRBJ2-6; D: .; size: .; V: TRBV19; CDR3: CASSIDLEGNLGSGANVLTF; DNA: TGTGCCAGTAGTATAGATCTGGAGGGCAACCTCGGCTCTGGGGCCAACGTCCTGACTTTC
J: TRBJ2-1; D: TRBD2; size: .; V: TRBV7-8; CDR3: CASSVGTSGYNEQFF; DNA: TGTGCCAGCAGCGTGGGGACTAGCGGTTACAATGAGCAGTTCTTC
J: TRBJ2-7; D: TRBD2; size: .; V: TRBV12-5; CDR3: CASGHPGLATYEQYF; DNA: TGTGCTAGTGGTCACCCGGGACTAGCGACCTACGAGCAGTACTTC
J: TRBJ2-7; D: TRBD1; size: few; V: TRBV9; CDR3: CASSTGTGYEQYF; DNA: TGTGCCAGCAGCACCGGGACAGGGTACGAGCAGTACTTC
J: TRBJ2-2; D: .; size: .; V: TRBV10-3; CDR3: CAISDERAGRTGELFF; DNA: TGTGCCATCAGTGACGAGAGGGCAGGGCGCACCGGGGAGCTGTTTTTT
J: TRBJ2-5; D: .; size: .; V: TRBV28; CDR3: CASSPGLWDTKTQYF; DNA: TGTGCCAGCAGTCCGGGCCTTTGGGACACCAAGACCCAGTACTTC
J: TRBJ2-4; D: .; size: .; V: TRBV27; CDR3: CASGNIQYF; DNA: TGTGCCAGCGGAAACATTCAGTACTTC
J: TRBJ1-3; D: TRBD1; size: once; V: TRBV29-1; CDR3: CSVEDEGQEVRNTIYF; DNA: TGCAGCGTTGAAGATGAGGGACAGGAGGTACGAAACACCATATATTTT
J: TRBJ2-5; D: .; size: .; V: TRBV7-9; CDR3: CASSPPLGPETQYF; DNA: TGTGCCAGCAGCCCCCCCTTGGGACCGGAGACCCAGTACTTC
J: TRBJ1-5; D: .; size: .; V: TRBV23-1; CDR3: CASSLRTVNQPQHF; DNA: TGCGCCAGCAGTCTCAGAACAGTTAATCAGCCCCAGCATTTT
J: TRBJ2-7; D: .; size: .; V: TRBV11-2; CDR3: CASSLAWGKVEQYF; DNA: TGTGCCAGCAGCTTGGCATGGGGGAAGGTAGAGCAGTACTTC
J: TRBJ2-7; D: TRBD2; size: .; V: TRBV7-7; CDR3: CASSSGAGLADEQYF; DNA: TGTGCTAGCAGCTCCGGGGCGGGACTAGCGGACGAGCAGTACTTC
J: TRBJ2-3; D: .; size: once; V: TRBV19; CDR3: CASSIDPGESTDTQYF; DNA: TGTGCCAGTAGTATAGATCCTGGGGAGTCGACAGATACGCAGTATTTT
J: TRBJ2-1; D: .; size: once; V: TRBV5-6; CDR3: CASSLSGEWGYNEQFF; DNA: TGTGCCAGCAGCTTGTCAGGGGAATGGGGCTACAATGAGCAGTTCTTC
J: TRBJ2-7; D: .; size: .; V: TRBV9; CDR3: CASSVDWTRFYEQYF; DNA: TGTGCCAGCAGCGTAGATTGGACTCGGTTCTACGAGCAGTACTTC
J: TRBJ2-1; D: .; size: .; V: TRBV29-1; CDR3: CSVEGTIIDEQFF; DNA: TGCAGCGTTGAAGGGACAATTATAGATGAGCAGTTCTTC
J: TRBJ2-7; D: TRBD2; size: once; V: TRBV19; CDR3: CATSGGSAYEQYF; DNA: TGTGCCACCAGTGGCGGGAGTGCCTACGAGCAGTACTTC
J: TRBJ2-7; D: TRBD2; size: .; V: TRBV13; CDR3: CASSPGGAYEQYF; DNA: TGTGCCAGCAGCCCTGGGGGGGCCTACGAGCAGTACTTC
J: TRBJ2-7; D: TRBD1; size: .; V: TRBV6-1; CDR3: CASRGQGIYEQYF; DNA: TGTGCCAGCAGGGGACAGGGGATCTACGAGCAGTACTTC
J: TRBJ2-7; D: TRBD1; size: .; V: TRBV28; CDR3: CASSVQGSNYEQYF; DNA: TGTGCCAGCAGTGTACAGGGGAGTAACTACGAGCAGTACTTC
J: TRBJ2-7; D: TRBD1; size: .; V: TRBV27; CDR3: CASSIGDRAGYEQYF; DNA: TGTGCCAGCAGTATCGGGGACAGGGCTGGCTACGAGCAGTACTTC
J: TRBJ2-7; D: .; size: .; V: TRBV5-4; CDR3: CASSLVSEGTYEQYF; DNA: TGTGCCAGCAGCTTGGTTTCGGAGGGCACTTACGAGCAGTACTTC
J: TRBJ1-4; D: .; size: .; V: TRBV27; CDR3: CASSWTATNEKLFF; DNA: TGTGCCAGCAGCTGGACAGCAACTAATGAAAAACTGTTTTTT
J: TRBJ1-5; D: .; size: once; V: TRBV4-3; CDR3: CASSQDWNNQPQHF; DNA: TGCGCCAGCAGCCAAGACTGGAACAATCAGCCCCAGCATTTT